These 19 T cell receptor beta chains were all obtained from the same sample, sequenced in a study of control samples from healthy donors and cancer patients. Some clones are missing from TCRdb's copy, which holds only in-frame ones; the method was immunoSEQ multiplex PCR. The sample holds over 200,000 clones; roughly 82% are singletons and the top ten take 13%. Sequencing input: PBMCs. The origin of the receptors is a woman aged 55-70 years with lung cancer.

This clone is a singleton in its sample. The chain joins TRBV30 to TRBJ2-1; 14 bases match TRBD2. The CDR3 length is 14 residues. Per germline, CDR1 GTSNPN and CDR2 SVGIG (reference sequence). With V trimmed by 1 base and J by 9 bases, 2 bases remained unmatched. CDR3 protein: CAWSGGLAGVEQFF. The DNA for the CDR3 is TGTGCCTGGAGTGGGGGACTAGCGGGAGTTGAGCAGTTCTTC.

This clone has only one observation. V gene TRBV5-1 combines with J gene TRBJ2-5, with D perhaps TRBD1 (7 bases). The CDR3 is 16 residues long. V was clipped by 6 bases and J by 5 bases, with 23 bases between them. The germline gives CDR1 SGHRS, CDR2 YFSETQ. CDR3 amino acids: CASTLGGQGGGETQYF. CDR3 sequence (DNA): TGCGCCAGCACCCTTGGAGGCCAGGGGGGTGGGGAGACCCAGTACTTC.

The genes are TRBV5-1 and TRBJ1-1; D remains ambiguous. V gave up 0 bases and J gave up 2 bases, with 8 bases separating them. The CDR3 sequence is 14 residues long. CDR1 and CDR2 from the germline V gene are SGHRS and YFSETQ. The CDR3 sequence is CASSLAAGNTEAFF. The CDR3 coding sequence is TGCGCCAGCAGCTTGGCCGCTGGCAACACTGAAGCTTTCTTT.

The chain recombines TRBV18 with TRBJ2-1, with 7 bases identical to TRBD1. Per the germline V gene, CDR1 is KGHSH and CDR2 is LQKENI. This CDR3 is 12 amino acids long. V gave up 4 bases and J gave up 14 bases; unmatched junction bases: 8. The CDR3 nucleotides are TGTGCCAGCTCACTTGATGACAGGGTGGAGTTCTTC. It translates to CASSLDDRVEFF.

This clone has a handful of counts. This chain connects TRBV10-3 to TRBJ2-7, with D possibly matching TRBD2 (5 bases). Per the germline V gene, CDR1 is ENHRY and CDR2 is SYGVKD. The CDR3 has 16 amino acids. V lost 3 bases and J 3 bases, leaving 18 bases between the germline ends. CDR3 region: CAISDPSAGAFYEQYF. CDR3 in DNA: TGTGCCATCAGTGACCCCTCGGCGGGCGCCTTCTACGAGCAGTACTTC.

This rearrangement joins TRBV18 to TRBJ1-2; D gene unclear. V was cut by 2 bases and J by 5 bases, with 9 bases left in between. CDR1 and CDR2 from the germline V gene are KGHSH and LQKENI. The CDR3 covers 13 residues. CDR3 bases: TGTGCCAGCTCACCAGCGAACTCATATGGCTACACCTTC. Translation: CASSPANSYGYTF.

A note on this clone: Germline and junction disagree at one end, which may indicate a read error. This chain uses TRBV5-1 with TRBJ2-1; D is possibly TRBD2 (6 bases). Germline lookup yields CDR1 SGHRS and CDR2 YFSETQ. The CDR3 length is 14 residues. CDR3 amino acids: CASSLAEGTGVGVF. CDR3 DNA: TGCGCCAGCAGCTTGGCCGAGGGAACGGGAGTTGGCGTCTTC. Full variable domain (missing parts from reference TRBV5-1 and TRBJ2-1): KAGVTQTPRYLIKTRGQQVTLSCSPISGHRSVSWYQQTPGQGLQFLFEYFSETQRNKGNFPGRFSGRQFSNSRSEMNVSTLELGDSALYLCASSLAEGTGVGVFGPGTRLTVL.

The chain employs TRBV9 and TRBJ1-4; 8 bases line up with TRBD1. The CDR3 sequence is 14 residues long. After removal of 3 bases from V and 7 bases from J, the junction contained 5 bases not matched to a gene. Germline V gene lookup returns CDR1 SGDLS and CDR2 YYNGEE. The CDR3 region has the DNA TGTGCCAGCAGCGGCAGGGGGCGGGGTGAAAAACTGTTTTTT. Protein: CASSGRGRGEKLFF.

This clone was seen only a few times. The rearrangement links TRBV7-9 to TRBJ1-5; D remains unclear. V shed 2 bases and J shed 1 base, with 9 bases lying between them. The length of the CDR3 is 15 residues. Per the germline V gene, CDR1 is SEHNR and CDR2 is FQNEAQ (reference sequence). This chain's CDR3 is CASSLSGGSNQPQHF. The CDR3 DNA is TGTGCCAGCAGCTTATCAGGAGGGAGCAATCAGCCCCAGCATTTT.

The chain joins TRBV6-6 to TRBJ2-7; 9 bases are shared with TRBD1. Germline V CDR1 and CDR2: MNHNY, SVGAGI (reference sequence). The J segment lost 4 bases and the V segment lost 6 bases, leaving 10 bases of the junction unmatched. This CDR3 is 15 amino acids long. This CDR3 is CASRGPTGGQYEQYF. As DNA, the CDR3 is TGTGCCAGCAGAGGACCGACAGGGGGACAGTACGAGCAGTACTTC.

The CDR3 DNA follows: TGTGCCAGCAGCTTCCTGGGTGGGGACACTGAAGCTTTCTTT. Its protein product is CASSFLGGDTEAFF. The chain joins TRBV7-3 to TRBJ1-1; D not resolved. Germline loops: CDR1 SGHTA, CDR2 FQGTGA. This CDR3 has 14 amino acids. With 3 bases removed from V and 3 bases from J, the gap between germline ends came to 11 bases.

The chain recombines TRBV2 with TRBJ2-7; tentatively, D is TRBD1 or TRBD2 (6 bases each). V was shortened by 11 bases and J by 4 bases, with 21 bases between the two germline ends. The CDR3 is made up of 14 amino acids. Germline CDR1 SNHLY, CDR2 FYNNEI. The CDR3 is CAGSKGTGAYEQYF. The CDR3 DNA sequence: TGTGCCGGATCGAAGGGTACGGGGGCTTACGAGCAGTACTTC.

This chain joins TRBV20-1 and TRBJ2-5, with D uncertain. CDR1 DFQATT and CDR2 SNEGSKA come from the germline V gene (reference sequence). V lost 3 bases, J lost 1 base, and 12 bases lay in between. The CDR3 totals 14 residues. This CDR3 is CSASDGRTQETQYF. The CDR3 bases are TGCAGTGCTAGTGACGGACGGACCCAAGAGACCCAGTACTTC.

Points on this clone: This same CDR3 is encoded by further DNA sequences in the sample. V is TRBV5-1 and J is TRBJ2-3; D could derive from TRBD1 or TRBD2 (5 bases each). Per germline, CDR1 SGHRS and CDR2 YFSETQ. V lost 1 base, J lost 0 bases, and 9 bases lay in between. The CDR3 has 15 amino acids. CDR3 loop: CASSLRGASTDTQYF. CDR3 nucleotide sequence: TGCGCCAGCAGCTTGAGAGGGGCTAGCACAGATACGCAGTATTTT.

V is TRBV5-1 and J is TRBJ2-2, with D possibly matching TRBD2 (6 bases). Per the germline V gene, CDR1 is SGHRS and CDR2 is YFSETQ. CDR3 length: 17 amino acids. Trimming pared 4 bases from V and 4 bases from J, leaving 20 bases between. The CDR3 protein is CASSPKPGVTGTGELFF. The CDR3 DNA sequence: TGCGCCAGCAGCCCTAAACCGGGGGTGACGGGCACCGGGGAGCTGTTTTTT.

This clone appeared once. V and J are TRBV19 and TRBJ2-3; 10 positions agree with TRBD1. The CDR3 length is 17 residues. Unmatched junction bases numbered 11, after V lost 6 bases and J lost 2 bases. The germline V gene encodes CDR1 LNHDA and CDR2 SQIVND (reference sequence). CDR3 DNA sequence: TGTGCCAGTAGGCCTGACGCCGGGACAGGGGCCACAGATACGCAGTATTTT. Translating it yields CASRPDAGTGATDTQYF.

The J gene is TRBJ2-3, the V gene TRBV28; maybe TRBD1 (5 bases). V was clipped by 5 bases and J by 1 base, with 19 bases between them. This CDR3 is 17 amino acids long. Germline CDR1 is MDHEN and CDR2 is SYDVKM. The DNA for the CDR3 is TGTGCCAGCAGTGTCCGGACATGGGTAGGTGGCACAGATACGCAGTATTTT. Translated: CASSVRTWVGGTDTQYF.

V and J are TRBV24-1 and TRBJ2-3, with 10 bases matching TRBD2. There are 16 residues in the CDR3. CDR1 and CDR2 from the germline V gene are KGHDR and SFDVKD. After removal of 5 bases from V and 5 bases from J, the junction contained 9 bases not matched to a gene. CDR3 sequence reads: CATSAASGSVGDTQYF. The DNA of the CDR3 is TGTGCCACCAGTGCGGCTAGCGGGAGTGTGGGAGATACGCAGTATTTT.

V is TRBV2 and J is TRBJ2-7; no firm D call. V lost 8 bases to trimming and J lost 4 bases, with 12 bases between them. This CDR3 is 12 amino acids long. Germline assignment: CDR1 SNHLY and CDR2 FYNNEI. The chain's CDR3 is CASGSVPYEQYF. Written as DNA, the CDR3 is TGTGCCAGCGGGTCGGTTCCTTACGAGCAGTACTTC. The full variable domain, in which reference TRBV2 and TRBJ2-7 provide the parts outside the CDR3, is EPEVTQTPSHQVTQMGQEVILRCVPISNHLYFYWYRQILGQKVEFLVSFYNNEISEKSEIFDDQFSVERPDGSNFTLKIRSTKLEDSAMYFCASGSVPYEQYFGPGTRLTVT.